Following are 30 T cell receptor beta chains from one sample sequenced in a study of blood T cell repertoires in COVID-19. TCRdb's table, derived via immunoSEQ multiplex PCR, lists solely in-frame clones and lacks some. The data hold some 130,000 clones, with around 89% observed a single time. The sequenced sample consisted of peripheral blood. The receptors were sampled from a man aged 60 to 75 with COVID-19, enrolled during active disease.

The chain uses TRBV6-5 and TRBJ1-2; 8 bases fit TRBD1. The CDR3 length is 16 residues. From germline, CDR1 is MNHEY and CDR2 SVGAGI. J lost 8 bases, V lost 0 bases, and 11 bases had no gene match. CDR3 amino acids: CASSYSTRGQGGGYTF. The CDR3 DNA is TGTGCCAGCAGTTACTCGACCCGCGGACAGGGAGGAGGCTACACCTTC.

The chain uses TRBV5-1 and TRBJ1-1, with TRBD1 as a possible D gene (6 bases). This CDR3 is built from 17 residues. V lost 3 bases, J lost 0 bases, and 18 bases lay in between. Germline CDR1 is SGHRS and CDR2 is YFSETQ. The CDR3 coding sequence is TGCGCCAGCAGCTACCTCCCGACAGGCCCTCTGAACACTGAAGCTTTCTTT. This codes for CASSYLPTGPLNTEAFF.

The rearrangement links TRBV9 to TRBJ1-3; 8 nucleotides align to TRBD1. The germline V gene encodes CDR1 SGDLS and CDR2 YYNGEE. V shed 1 base and J 3 bases; nucleotides not matched to a gene: 6. This CDR3 contains 16 residues. CDR3 residues: CASSVFGQGSGNTIYF. In DNA form, the CDR3 reads TGTGCCAGCAGCGTATTTGGACAGGGAAGTGGAAACACCATATATTTT.

The chain combines TRBV5-1 with TRBJ1-6; possibly TRBD1 for D (5 bases). V was shortened by 3 bases and J by 8 bases, with 15 bases between the two germline ends. The V gene's germline CDR1 is SGHRS and CDR2 YFSETQ. This CDR3 spans 15 amino acids. CDR3 in amino acids: CASSSQGERDSPLHF. DNA for the CDR3: TGCGCCAGCAGCTCCCAGGGTGAGAGAGATTCACCCCTCCACTTT.

Here the CDR3 DNA reads TGTGCCAGTAGTAAGGGACTAGCGGGGGTAGATACGCAGTATTTT. This encodes CASSKGLAGVDTQYF. V and J are TRBV19 and TRBJ2-3; 14 bases are a match to TRBD2. J was trimmed by 5 bases and V by 4 bases; bases with no gene match: 2. This CDR3 contains 15 residues. Germline V CDR1 and CDR2: LNHDA, SQIVND (reference sequence).

V and J are TRBV18 and TRBJ2-5; TRBD2 matches 10 bases. Germline-derived CDR1 and CDR2 are KGHSH and LQKENI. The CDR3 is 15 residues long. V dropped 3 bases and J dropped 4; count of bases not matched to a gene: 5. The CDR3 nucleotides are TGTGCCAGCTCACCTATAGCGGGGGGCGGAGAGACCCAGTACTTC. Its protein product is CASSPIAGGGETQYF.

V usage is TRBV7-6 and J usage is TRBJ1-6; D not certain. V was trimmed by 5 bases and J by 0 bases, leaving 8 bases between them. CDR1 SGHVS and CDR2 FNYEAQ come from the germline V gene. The CDR3 spans 15 residues. CDR3 residues: CASSLRDSYNSPLHF. CDR3 sequence (DNA): TGTGCCAGCAGCCTGCGGGACTCCTATAATTCACCCCTCCACTTT.

The J gene is TRBJ2-1, the V gene TRBV20-1; D not resolved. CDR1 DFQATT and CDR2 SNEGSKA come from the germline V gene (reference sequence). With 1 base removed from V and 8 bases from J, the gap between germline ends came to 6 bases. This CDR3 is 11 amino acids long. The CDR3 reads CSARASHEQFF. CDR3 coding DNA: TGCAGTGCTAGAGCCTCCCATGAGCAGTTCTTC.

In its sample, this clone was seen a few times. The chain recombines TRBV6-5 with TRBJ2-1; tentative D call: TRBD1 (6 bases). The V end was cut by 7 bases, the J end by 0 bases, with 13 bases between. The CDR3 runs 15 residues. Per the germline V gene, CDR1 is MNHEY and CDR2 is SVGAGI. The CDR3 region has the DNA TGTGCCAGCACCCTAGGCAGGGGCTCCTACAATGAGCAGTTCTTC. It codes for CASTLGRGSYNEQFF.

V usage is TRBV5-5 and J usage is TRBJ1-4, with 8 bases aligning to TRBD1. This CDR3 is 14 amino acids long. The junction had 4 bases not matched to a gene; V was cut back by 4 bases and J by 5 bases. Germline CDR1 is SGHKS and CDR2 is YYEKEE (reference sequence). The CDR3 DNA is TGTGCCAGCAGCACAGGGGGGGTGAATGAAAAACTGTTTTTT. This sequence encodes CASSTGGVNEKLFF.

This sequence joins TRBV30 and TRBJ1-5, with 8 nucleotides matching TRBD1. The J segment lost 7 bases and the V segment lost 1 base, leaving 3 bases of the junction unmatched. The CDR3 consists of 13 residues. The germline CDR1 and CDR2 sequences are GTSNPN and SVGIG (reference sequence). Here the CDR3 DNA reads TGTGCCTGGAGTGAACAGGGGGGACAGCCCCAGCATTTT. Residues: CAWSEQGGQPQHF.

The rearrangement links TRBV7-9 to TRBJ1-1, with 7 bases identical to TRBD1. Trimming removed 1 base from V and 5 bases from J; junction bases left unmatched: 4. CDR1 is SEHNR and CDR2 is FQNEAQ in the germline V gene (reference sequence). There are 14 residues in the CDR3. CDR3 residues: CASSLDRGATEAFF. The CDR3 DNA follows: TGTGCCAGCAGCTTAGACAGGGGCGCAACTGAAGCTTTCTTT.

The chain recombines TRBV6-6 with TRBJ1-4; possibly TRBD1 for D (6 bases). With 10 bases removed from V and 0 bases from J, the gap between germline ends came to 12 bases. CDR1 MNHNY and CDR2 SVGAGI come from the germline V gene (reference sequence). This CDR3 is 14 amino acids long. This CDR3 reads CATGEGATNEKLFF. The CDR3 DNA is TGTGCCACAGGGGAGGGAGCAACTAATGAAAAACTGTTTTTT.

The V and J genes are TRBV6-1 and TRBJ1-2; D remains ambiguous. V lost 8 bases and J lost 0, with 7 bases in between. The CDR3 runs 12 residues. Germline V lookup: CDR1 MNHNS, CDR2 SASEGT. The CDR3 nucleotides are TGTGCCAGCGGGAGCCCTAACTATGGCTACACCTTC. Protein product: CASGSPNYGYTF.

The genes are TRBV6-5 and TRBJ2-1; 9 nucleotides match TRBD2. The CDR3 covers 15 residues. The junction had 10 bases not matched to a gene; V was cut back by 6 bases and J by 7 bases. In germline, CDR1 is MNHEY, CDR2 SVGAGI. The CDR3 here is CASRPAGGGENEQFF. CDR3 sequence (DNA): TGTGCCAGCAGACCGGCGGGCGGGGGGGAAAATGAGCAGTTCTTC.

This chain connects TRBV5-1 to TRBJ1-6; TRBD1 matches at 7 bases. Germline loops: CDR1 SGHRS, CDR2 YFSETQ. V was clipped by 4 bases and J by 14 bases; unmatched bases: 15. CDR3 length: 15 amino acids. The CDR3 sequence is CASSTGQALSRTLHF. Here the CDR3 DNA reads TGCGCCAGCAGCACCGGACAGGCTCTCTCGAGGACCCTCCACTTT.

The rearrangement uses TRBV5-4 and TRBJ2-1, with 14 bases matching TRBD2. J gave up 10 bases and V 5 bases, and 8 bases lay outside the gene matches. The germline CDR1 and CDR2 sequences are SGHNT and YYREEE (reference sequence). This CDR3 is built from 15 residues. The CDR3 is CASRPGTSGGDEQFF. The CDR3 nucleotides read TGTGCCAGCAGACCCGGGACTAGCGGGGGAGACGAGCAGTTCTTC.

This sequence joins TRBV12-3 or TRBV12-4 and TRBJ2-7, with no clear D. Deletions cut 1 base from V and 5 bases from J, with 6 bases between. The CDR3 consists of 12 residues. CDR3 sequence reads: CASSLGRDEQYF. Written as DNA, the CDR3 is TGTGCCAGCAGTTTAGGACGGGACGAGCAGTACTTC.

This clone has more than one count but fewer than ten. The chain combines TRBV6-5 with TRBJ2-7; 7 nucleotides line up with TRBD1. CDR1 is MNHEY, CDR2 SVGAGI, per germline. The CDR3 loop spans 15 amino acids. After removal of 0 bases from V and 3 bases from J, the junction contained 5 bases not matched to a gene. Here the CDR3 DNA reads TGTGCCAGCAGTTACTCGCCAGGACAGGACTACGAGCAGTACTTC. The encoded protein is CASSYSPGQDYEQYF.

The chain joins TRBV3-1 (or the pseudogene TRBV3-2) to TRBJ1-4; TRBD1 might be the D (5 bases). V was shortened by 2 bases and J by 4 bases, with 11 bases between the two germline ends. This CDR3 has 15 residues. Germline V gene data show CDR1 as LGHDT and CDR2 as YNNKEL (reference sequence). CDR3 protein: CASSQSSGLNEKLFF. For the CDR3, the DNA is TGTGCCAGCAGCCAAAGTTCGGGACTTAATGAAAAACTGTTTTTT.

The V call is TRBV19, the J call TRBJ2-4, with 10 bases aligning to TRBD1. V gave up 3 bases and J gave up 3 bases; unmatched junction bases: 2. CDR3 length: 15 residues. Germline CDR1 and CDR2: LNHDA and SQIVND (reference sequence). CDR3 coding DNA: TGTGCCAGTAGTATGAGGGACAGGGGCAAAAACATTCAGTACTTC. Amino acids: CASSMRDRGKNIQYF.

The V call is TRBV6-5, the J call TRBJ2-7; TRBD1 agrees at 7 bases. The CDR3 has 16 residues. V shed 0 bases, J shed 0 bases, and the junction held 5 bases outside the gene matches. CDR1 is MNHEY, CDR2 SVGAGI, per germline. The CDR3 sequence is CASSYSAGTVSYEQYF. DNA for the CDR3: TGTGCCAGCAGTTACTCAGCCGGGACAGTCTCCTACGAGCAGTACTTC.

This clone occurred once. The chain employs TRBV30 and TRBJ1-6; 9 bases agree with TRBD1. Losses at the gene ends were 6 bases for V and 7 bases for J; bases not matched to a gene: 7. Germline lookup yields CDR1 GTSNPN and CDR2 SVGIG (reference sequence). This CDR3 region has 14 residues. CDR3 nucleotide sequence: TGTGCCTGTACAGGGGGCGCTTCCAATTCACCCCTCCACTTT. Protein sequence: CACTGGASNSPLHF.

The rearrangement links TRBV14 to TRBJ1-2, with D unresolved. Germline CDR1 is SGHDN and CDR2 is FVKESK. The CDR3 totals 15 residues. V gave up 1 base and J gave up 2 bases, with 11 bases separating them. The CDR3 spells CASSQAVTRNYGYTF. CDR3 bases: TGTGCCAGCAGCCAAGCCGTGACACGCAACTATGGCTACACCTTC.

The chain's CDR3 is CASSFSGARSGTQYF. The CDR3 DNA reads TGTGCCAGCAGCTTCTCTGGGGCGCGCTCAGGTACGCAGTATTTT. The J gene is TRBJ2-3, the V gene TRBV28; a weak D match, TRBD1 (5 bases). CDR3 size: 15 residues. Germline lookup yields CDR1 MDHEN and CDR2 SYDVKM. The V end lost 6 bases, the J end lost 8 bases, and 21 bases lay between the germline ends.

The chain links TRBV19 to TRBJ1-2; no definite D call. V lost 3 bases, J lost 1 base, and 6 bases lay in between. This CDR3 has 13 amino acids. Germline CDR1 reads LNHDA; CDR2 reads SQIVND (reference sequence). CDR3 bases: TGTGCCAGTAGTATGTCAGTTAACTATGGCTACACCTTC. Protein sequence: CASSMSVNYGYTF.

The chain is built from TRBV18 and TRBJ2-5, with 8 bases lining up with TRBD1. V shed 0 bases, J shed 5 bases, and the junction held 5 bases outside the gene matches. There are 15 residues in the CDR3. Germline V gives CDR1 KGHSH, CDR2 LQKENI. Here the CDR3 DNA reads TGTGCCAGCTCACCACCGCCAGGGGGCTTTGAGACCCAGTACTTC. Protein: CASSPPPGGFETQYF. The entire variable domain, with the rest obtained from reference TRBV18 and TRBJ2-5, is as follows: NAGVMQNPRHLVRRRGQEARLRCSPMKGHSHVYWYRQLPEEGLKFMVYLQKENIIDESGMPKERFSAEFPKEGPSILRIQQVVRGDSAAYFCASSPPPGGFETQYFGPGTRLLVL.

The chain uses TRBV11-2 and TRBJ1-5; no definite D call. The germline V and J ends were trimmed by 0 bases and 4 bases, with 4 bases remaining between them. The CDR3 has 13 amino acids. Germline CDR1 SGHAT, CDR2 FQNNGV. In nucleotides, the CDR3 is TGTGCCAGCAGCTTAGACAATAATCAGCCCCAGCATTTT. Translation gives CASSLDNNQPQHF.

This clone was seen just once. The chain links TRBV5-1 to TRBJ1-1; D is perhaps TRBD1 (6 bases). This CDR3 comprises 12 residues. V was clipped by 1 base and J by 8 bases, with 9 bases between them. Looked up from germline, CDR1 is SGHRS and CDR2 is YFSETQ. The CDR3 loop reads CASSLQGLEAFF. The CDR3 nucleotides are TGCGCCAGCAGCTTGCAGGGGCTCGAAGCTTTCTTT.

The chain is built from TRBV6-2 or TRBV6-3 and TRBJ1-5; D is undetermined. Between the trimmed V and J ends, which lost 2 bases and 3 bases, there was a span of 14 bases. The germline V gene encodes CDR1 MNHEY and CDR2 SVGEGT. The CDR3 has 16 amino acids. CDR3 bases: TGTGCCAGCAGTTACGTTAGAGGCGGGGTCAATCAGCCCCAGCATTTT. Translated, it gives CASSYVRGGVNQPQHF.